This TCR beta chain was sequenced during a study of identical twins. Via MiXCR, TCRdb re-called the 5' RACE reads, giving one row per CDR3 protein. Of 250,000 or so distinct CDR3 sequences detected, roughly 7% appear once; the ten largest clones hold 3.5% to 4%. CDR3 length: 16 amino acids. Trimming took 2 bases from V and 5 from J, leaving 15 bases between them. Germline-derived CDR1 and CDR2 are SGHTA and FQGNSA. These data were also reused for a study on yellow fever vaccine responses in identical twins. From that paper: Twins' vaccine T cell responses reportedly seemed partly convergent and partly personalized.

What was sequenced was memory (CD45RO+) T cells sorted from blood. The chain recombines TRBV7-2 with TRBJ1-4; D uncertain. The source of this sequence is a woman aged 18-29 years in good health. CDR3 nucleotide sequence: TGTGCCAGCAGCTTATTCGGAGGGTCAGACAATGAAAAACTGTTTTTT. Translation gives CASSLFGGSDNEKLFF. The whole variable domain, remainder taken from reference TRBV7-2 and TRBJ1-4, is GAGVSQSPSNKVTEKGKDVELRCDPISGHTALYWYRQSLGQGLEFLIYFQGNSAPDKSGLPSDRFSAERTGGSVSTLTIQRTQQEDSAVYLCASSLFGGSDNEKLFFGSGTQLSVL.